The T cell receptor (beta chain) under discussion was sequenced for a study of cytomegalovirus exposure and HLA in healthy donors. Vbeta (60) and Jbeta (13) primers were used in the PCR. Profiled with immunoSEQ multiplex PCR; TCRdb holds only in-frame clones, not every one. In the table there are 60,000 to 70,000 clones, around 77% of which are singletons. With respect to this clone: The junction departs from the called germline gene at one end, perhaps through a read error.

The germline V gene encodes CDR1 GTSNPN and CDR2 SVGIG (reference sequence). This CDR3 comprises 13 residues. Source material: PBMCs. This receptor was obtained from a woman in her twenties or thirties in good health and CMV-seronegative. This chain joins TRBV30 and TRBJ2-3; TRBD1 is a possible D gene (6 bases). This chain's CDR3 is CAGRQDGTDTQYF. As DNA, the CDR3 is TGTGCCGGGAGACAGGACGGCACAGATACGCAGTATTTT.